The entry below describes one TCR beta chain. These data are taken from a study of blood T cell repertoires in COVID-19. Study details: The United States, Italy and Spain provided the acute and convalescent COVID-19 samples. PBMCs, B-cell-depleted T cells, or T cells were the source of the cDNA or gDNA that made up the material.

CDR3 length equals 15 residues. The germline gives CDR1 SGHNT, CDR2 YENEEA. Losses at the gene ends were 5 bases for V and 5 bases for J; bases not matched to a gene: 11. Per the authors' pipeline: Using reference gene primer amplification, nucleated cell counts were estimated. TCRdb keeps only in-frame clones here, not all; method: immunoSEQ multiplex PCR. V and J calls and clone size are those listed in that table; D and trimming were worked out from the DNA. The sample gives some 180,000 clones, 83% of which show up once; roughly 2% is in the top ten. Sequencing input: peripheral blood. This chain uses TRBV11-3 with TRBJ2-5, with 7 bases identical to TRBD1. This TCR was recovered from a woman older than 75 with acute or convalescent COVID-19. The CDR3 nucleotides read TGTGCCAGCAGCAACAGGGGTTCGGGTTATGAGACCCAGTACTTC. Its protein is CASSNRGSGYETQYF.